This TCR beta chain was identified in a study of T cells in localized non-small cell lung cancer. Of note for this clone: Its matching antigen is unknown.

Study findings and constraints: Heterogeneity remains possible because sequencing was limited to only one tumor region. Greater blood T cell density accompanied longer overall survival. Maximal T cell clonality occurred in uninvolved adjacent lung, with tumor ranking below it. Median detection of top 100 tumor clones in adjacent lung was over 45 clones.

This table comes from immunoSEQ multiplex PCR, and its TCRdb copy is limited to in-frame clones, with some not included. The table lists fewer than 40,000 clones, approximately 72% of them singletons. This TCR was sampled from a male donor aged 60 or over with stage II squamous cell lung carcinoma. The sample consisted of peripheral blood, taken before any cancer treatment.

CDR3 residues: CASSGGLGETQYF. In DNA form, the CDR3 reads TGTGCCAGCAGTGGGGGACTTGGGGAGACCCAGTACTTC. The chain couples TRBV2 to TRBJ2-5, with a possible D match to TRBD2 (6 bases). From germline, CDR1 is SNHLY and CDR2 FYNNEI. CDR3 length: 13 amino acids. Trimming took 4 bases from V and 5 from J, leaving 11 bases between them.